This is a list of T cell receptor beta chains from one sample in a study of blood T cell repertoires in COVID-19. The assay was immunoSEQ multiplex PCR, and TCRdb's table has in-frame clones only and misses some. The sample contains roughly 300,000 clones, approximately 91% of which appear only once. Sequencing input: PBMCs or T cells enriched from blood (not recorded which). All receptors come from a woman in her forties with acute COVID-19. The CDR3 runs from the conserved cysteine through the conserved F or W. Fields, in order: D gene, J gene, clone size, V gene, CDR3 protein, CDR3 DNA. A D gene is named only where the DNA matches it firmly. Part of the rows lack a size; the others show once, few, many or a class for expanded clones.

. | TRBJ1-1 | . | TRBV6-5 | CASSYSLRTEAFF | TGTGCCAGCAGTTACTCTTTGAGGACTGAAGCTTTCTTT
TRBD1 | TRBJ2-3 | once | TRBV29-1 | CSVEEGQGPDTQYF | TGCAGCGTTGAAGAGGGACAGGGGCCAGATACGCAGTATTTT
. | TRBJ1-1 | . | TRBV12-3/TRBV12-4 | CASSLVRNTEAFF | TGTGCCAGCAGTTTGGTCAGGAACACTGAAGCTTTCTTT
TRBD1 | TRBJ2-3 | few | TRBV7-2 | CASSLTGVGTDTQYF | TGTGCCAGCAGCTTGACAGGGGTTGGCACAGATACGCAGTATTTT
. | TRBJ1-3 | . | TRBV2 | CASSLVKTGNTIYF | TGTGCCAGCAGCTTAGTAAAAACTGGAAACACCATATATTTT
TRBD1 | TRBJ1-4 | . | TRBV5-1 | CASSRGQVNNEKLFF | TGCGCCAGCAGCCGTGGACAGGTTAATAATGAAAAACTGTTTTTT
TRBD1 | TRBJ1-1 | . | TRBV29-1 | CSVRTGNTEAFF | TGCAGCGTCCGGACAGGGAACACTGAAGCTTTCTTT
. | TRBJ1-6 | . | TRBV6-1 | CASSEEDLRGSPLHF | TGTGCCAGCAGTGAAGAAGACTTAAGGGGTTCACCCCTCCACTTT
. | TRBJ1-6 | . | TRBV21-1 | CASSKWGRGPLHF | TGTGCCAGCAGCAAATGGGGAAGGGGACCCCTCCACTTT
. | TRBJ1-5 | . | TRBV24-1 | CATSASNQPQHF | TGTGCCACCAGTGCGAGCAATCAGCCCCAGCATTTT
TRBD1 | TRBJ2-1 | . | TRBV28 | CASSLLGRRTGDDEQFF | TGTGCCAGCAGTTTATTAGGCCGCCGGACAGGGGATGATGAGCAGTTCTTC
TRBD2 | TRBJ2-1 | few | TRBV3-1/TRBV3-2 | CASSQDPLAGVPYNEQFF | TGTGCCAGCAGCCAAGACCCTTTAGCGGGGGTACCCTACAATGAGCAGTTCTTC
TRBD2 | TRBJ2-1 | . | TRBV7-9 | CASSLAGTRDLWNEQFF | TGTGCCAGCAGCTTAGCGGGGACTAGAGATTTGTGGAATGAGCAGTTCTTC
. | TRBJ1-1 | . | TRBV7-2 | CASSLVRAEAFF | TGTGCCAGCAGCTTAGTCAGGGCTGAAGCTTTCTTT
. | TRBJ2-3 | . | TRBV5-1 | CASSSPGLAGARTDTQYF | TGCGCCAGCAGCTCCCCCGGGTTGGCGGGGGCCCGCACAGATACGCAGTATTTT
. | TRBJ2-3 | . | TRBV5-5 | CASSLPSGTDTQYF | TGTGCCAGCAGCTTGCCTAGCGGCACAGATACGCAGTATTTT
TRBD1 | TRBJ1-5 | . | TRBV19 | CASRVTQGKGNQPQHF | TGTGCCAGTAGGGTAACACAGGGGAAGGGCAATCAGCCCCAGCATTTT
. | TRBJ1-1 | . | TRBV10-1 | CADPTGHLNTEAFF | TGCGCCGACCCAACGGGACATTTGAACACTGAAGCTTTCTTT
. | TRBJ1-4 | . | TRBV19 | CATIGRVGAFNEKLFF | TGTGCCACCATAGGGCGCGTAGGGGCCTTTAATGAAAAACTGTTTTTT
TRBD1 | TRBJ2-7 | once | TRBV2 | CASTTRATGAVWEQYF | TGTGCCAGCACCACCAGGGCCACAGGGGCAGTTTGGGAGCAGTACTTC
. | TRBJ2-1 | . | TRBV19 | CASSETSNEQFF | TGTGCCAGTAGTGAGACTAGCAATGAGCAGTTCTTC
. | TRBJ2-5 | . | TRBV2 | CASSGGLRGKETQYF | TGTGCCAGCAGTGGCGGGCTAAGAGGAAAAGAGACCCAGTACTTC